Included here is one T cell receptor beta chain sequence, with context. Antigen: not known. One end of the junction fails to match germline, which may point to a read error. Through a sample-barcoded 5' primer and a J-beta primer mix, a second PCR was run for roughly 6 to 11 cycles. From the 5' RACE reads, TCRdb called clonotypes with MiXCR, one entry per CDR3 protein. The table has fewer than 1,000,000 distinct CDR3 sequences, under 45% seen once. This sample stems from a study of blood T cells in healthy people across ages. The study's findings and limits: While age rose, TCR beta diversity per million T cells dropped in a roughly linear way.

Each sample had at least 7 million PBMCs isolated. The sample consisted of blood. The TCR sequence derives from a man aged 60 to 69 in good health.

This CDR3 reads CASSVAKLSYERYF. The CDR3 region has the DNA TGTGCCAGCAGCGTAGCAAAGCTCTCCTACGAGCGGTACTTC. The chain links TRBV9 to TRBJ2-7; D unclear. CDR1 and CDR2 from the germline V gene are SGDLS and YYNGEE. CDR3 length: 14 residues. The variable domain in full, with the rest retrieved from reference TRBV9 and TRBJ2-7, is DSGVTQTPKHLITATGQRVTLRCSPRSGDLSVYWYQQSLDQGLQFLIQYYNGEERAKGNILERFSAQQFPDLHSELNLSSLELGDSALYFCASSVAKLSYERYFGPGTRLTVT.